This TCR beta chain came from a study of T cell responses to AZD1222 COVID-19 vaccine (dated by TCRdb to the early 2020s). A note on the overall study: AZD1222 recipients given second doses at about 4 weeks or at about 12 weeks were pooled, since spike-specific TCR depth and breadth were not found to differ between the two schedules. Trial participants were enrolled by age into 18-55, 56-69 and 70-plus year subgroups, with about 150, 28 and 57 TCR-sequenced participants respectively. TCR sequencing covered approximately 230 trial participants: 200 to 220 given two doses of AZD1222 and 26 given two doses of MenACWY control vaccine. What the authors observed across the whole study: Because no day 14 peak-response samples were available, repertoires were characterized only after the peak T cell response. Spike-specific TCR breadth and depth rose significantly after two AZD1222 doses compared with day 0 and with MenACWY recipients. Conclusions about previously exposed vaccinees were limited because only a handful of AZD1222 recipients were SARS-CoV-2 seropositive at baseline. Reportedly, almost half of the unique spike-specific TCRs recognized epitopes lying outside the regions that are mutated in the B.1.351 and B.1.1.7 variants. Participants were mostly white British, with more females than males. The authors suggested clonal diversity may have been underestimated. The 56-69-year group was small, and its depth increase did not reach significance, likely because of low power. Vaccine-associated CD4 TCRs spanned the whole spike protein, with dominant responses in regions 160-218 and 743-854.

CDR1 LGHNA and CDR2 YNFKEQ were looked up in the germline V gene. Including cysteine and phenylalanine, the CDR3 has 13 amino acids. Only the CDR3 region is kept as DNA, spanning 39 bases read in frame from base 1. V is pared back by 1 base and J by 5 bases, with 7 bases lying between the germline termini. About this clone itself: This clone's antigen is unknown. Base qualities are missing; no much larger clone stands one base away.

The CDR3 regions of human TCRbeta chains were analyzed by immunosequencing. The paper's data handling went like this. TCRs in the repertoires were compared against a reference library of SARS-CoV-2-specific TCRs that had been generated with the MIRA antigen-specificity platform. Breadth was defined as the fraction of unique TCRs that were SARS-CoV-2-associated. Depth was defined as the fraction of total T cells that were SARS-CoV-2-associated. Using the MIRA data, each spike-specific TCR was mapped to the spike region that the TCR reacts to and placed in a CD4 or CD8 class. Log10-transformed breadth and depth values were compared by one-way ANOVA with Sidak's multiple comparisons tests. TCRdb mirrors the immuneACCESS table, restricted to in-frame sequences. Some clones are absent from its copies; in checked studies, under half trace to an unresolved V gene, and the reason for the others is unknown. V and J calls and clone size follow that table, whereas D and trimming were derived from the DNA. For this sample the table gives about 120,000 clones, of which about nine tenths were detected only once. Approximately 7.5% of the sample goes to the ten largest clones.

This specimen's time point label, per the study, means: baseline before first vaccination. Vaccinee samples came from UK trials COV001 and COV002, including a single-blind randomized controlled phase 2/3 trial of AZD1222 (ChAdOx1 nCoV-19) in healthy adults. For TCRbeta chain sequencing, PBMC samples from trial participants were taken at day 0 and at day 28 after the second dose. The TCR was taken from an adult in good health. Recombination linked TRBV4-2 to TRBJ2-3, with the identity of the D gene unclear. The specimen was peripheral blood, collected on day 0 of AZD1222 vaccination. This receptor has the CDR3 CASSQGLEDTQYF. The bases are TGTGCCAGCAGCCAAGGGCTAGAAGATACGCAGTATTTT.